This TCR beta chain is from a study of cytomegalovirus exposure and HLA in healthy donors. The CDR3 spans 13 residues. Between the trimmed V and J ends, which lost 1 base and 10 bases, there was a span of 11 bases. From germline, CDR1 is MDHEN and CDR2 SYDVKM. Study-wide findings and caveats: Cytomegalovirus-associated status was assigned to approximately 160 TCR beta chains.

The donors formed part of the approximately 120-subject validation cohort, distinct from the 666-subject first cohort. Clones were sequenced by immunoSEQ multiplex PCR, and TCRdb holds only the in-frame ones, with some missing. The sample records some 190,000 clones, about 89% being singletons. A word on this clone: Its antigen is undetermined.

This TCR derives from a man between 25 and 39 years old in good health and CMV-seropositive. Material: PBMCs. The genes are TRBV28 and TRBJ2-1, with D perhaps TRBD2 (6 bases). CDR3 loop: CASSLFGGNEQFF. CDR3 bases: TGTGCCAGCAGTTTATTCGGGGGAAACGAGCAGTTCTTC. Together with reference TRBV28 and TRBJ2-1, the CDR3 gives the full variable domain: DVKVTQSSRYLVKRTGEKVFLECVQDMDHENMFWYRQDPGLGLRLIYFSYDVKMKEKGDIPEGYSVSREKKERFSLILESASTNQTSMYLCASSLFGGNEQFFGPGTRLTVL.